This T cell receptor (beta chain) was profiled in a study of CD8+CD57+ T cells in acquired aplastic anemia. Patients who underwent sequencing had shown CD8+CD57+ cell expansion by flow cytometry. Germline-derived CDR1 and CDR2 are LNHNV and YYDKDF (reference sequence). V dropped 0 bases and J dropped 10 bases, with 13 bases sitting between them. The CDR3 has 15 residues. Profiles of TCR beta VDJ and CDR3 were generated from a genomic DNA template. From the reads, TCRdb called clonotypes with MiXCR, one entry per CDR3 protein. The sample contains about 180,000 distinct CDR3 sequences, 48% of which appear only once. This clonotype was seen only a few times.

The TCR was taken from a human donor with aplastic anemia. Sequenced: sorted CD4+, CD8+, or CD8+CD57+ T cells (not recorded which) from PBMCs. The chain carries TRBV15 and TRBJ1-6; perhaps TRBD1 as D (5 bases). The chain's CDR3 is CATSRDGGGLSPLHF. Written as DNA, the CDR3 is TGTGCCACCAGCAGAGATGGTGGGGGTCTCTCACCCCTCCACTTT. Full variable domain (rest looked up from reference TRBV15 and TRBJ1-6): DAMVIQNPRYQVTQFGKPVTLSCSQTLNHNVMYWYQQKSSQAPKLLFHYYDKDFNNEADTPDNFQSRRPNTSFCFLDIRSPGLGDTAMYLCATSRDGGGLSPLHFGNGTRLTVT.